Given below is one T cell receptor beta chain in context. Trimming removed 6 bases from V and 6 bases from J; junction bases left unmatched: 12. Per germline, CDR1 MNHEY and CDR2 SMNVEV (reference sequence). This CDR3 has 16 residues. Both 60 Vbeta primers and 13 Jbeta primers went into the PCR. Assay: immunoSEQ multiplex PCR; the TCRdb copy retains only in-frame clones and omits some. Seen in this sample are just over 60,000 clones; the ten most common clones hold under 7%. These data belong to a study of cytomegalovirus exposure and HLA in healthy donors. Material: PBMCs. This receptor was identified in a man under 40 in good health and CMV-seropositive. V usage is TRBV27 and J usage is TRBJ2-2; 8 nucleotides match TRBD2. CDR3 sequence (DNA): TGTGCCAGCAGCTCCCCGGGACTAGGGAGGCCCGGGGAGCTGTTTTTT. Protein: CASSSPGLGRPGELFF.